Presented here are 5 T cell receptor beta chains from one specimen sequenced in a study of graft-versus-host responses after intestinal transplantation. Sequencing was performed with immunoSEQ multiplex PCR; in TCRdb, only in-frame clones are kept and a portion is missing. The table includes about 43,000 clones, less than 95% detected once. The input for sequencing was PBMCs, taken around 48 weeks after intestinal transplant. These receptors were obtained from a human patient who received an intestinal transplant, so some T cells may come from the graft donor.

This clone was detected once. This chain uses TRBV6-6 with TRBJ1-5; TRBD1 aligns across 7 bases. The CDR3 consists of 16 residues. V trimming: 0 bases; J trimming: 4 bases; junction bases outside the gene matches: 6. The germline V gene encodes CDR1 MNHNY and CDR2 SVGAGI (reference sequence). The CDR3 protein is CASSYSGTASNQPQHF. The CDR3 DNA reads as TGTGCCAGCAGTTACTCAGGGACAGCTTCAAATCAGCCCCAGCATTTT.

The chain employs TRBV6-5 and TRBJ1-2; 9 bases line up with TRBD1. V shed 0 bases and J 7 bases; nucleotides not matched to a gene: 6. The length of the CDR3 is 15 residues. The germline V gene has CDR1 MNHEY and CDR2 SVGAGI. The CDR3 here is CASSYSWGQGGGYTF. The CDR3 region has the DNA TGTGCCAGCAGTTACTCCTGGGGACAGGGAGGTGGCTACACCTTC.

The rearrangement joins TRBV4-1 to TRBJ2-4; 7 nucleotides align to TRBD2. Germline V gene sequence: CDR1 MGHRA, CDR2 YSYEKL. The CDR3 spans 14 residues. V lost 3 bases to trimming and J lost 8 bases; unmatched junction nucleotides: 7. The CDR3 sequence is CASSHEGGEDIQYF. CDR3 bases: TGCGCCAGCAGCCATGAGGGAGGGGAGGACATTCAGTACTTC.

The chain couples TRBV5-1 to TRBJ2-7, with TRBD1 matching 8 bases. CDR3 length equals 15 residues. V was clipped by 6 bases and J by 2 bases; unmatched bases: 10. Germline values: CDR1 SGHRS, CDR2 YFSETQ. In nucleotides, the CDR3 is TGCGCCAGCACCTTCTCGGACAGGGAGGCCTACGAGCAGTACTTC. It encodes CASTFSDREAYEQYF.

V gene TRBV4-3 combines with J gene TRBJ1-5; D is unclear. V was cut by 1 base and J by 9 bases, with 10 bases left in between. The CDR3 contains 13 residues. The germline V gene has CDR1 LGHNA and CDR2 YSLEER. CDR3 in amino acids: CASSQALMGPQHF. The CDR3 DNA reads TGCGCCAGCAGCCAAGCCCTGATGGGGCCCCAGCATTTT.